Below, 8 T cell receptor beta chains from the same sample are listed, as sequenced in a study of human T cells and chemical hapten exposure. TCRdb analysed the RACE reads with MiXCR anew, one entry per CDR3 protein. The table includes tens of thousands of distinct CDR3 sequences, around 7% detected once. Documented time point: pre-sensitization, week 0. As for treatment: therapeutic diphenylcyclopropenone sensitization with weekly scalp DPC. The material was whole blood, obtained in connection with sensitization to the hapten diphenylcyclopropenone (DPC). All receptors come from a woman aged 25-40 years with alopecia areata. Some clones in this sample may be carry-over from other donors' samples.

At least ten counts were recorded for this clonotype. V usage is TRBV5-1 and J usage is TRBJ1-1; possibly TRBD1 for D (6 bases). This CDR3 has 16 amino acids. Germline V CDR1 and CDR2: SGHRS, YFSETQ. V lost 4 bases to trimming and J lost 1 base, with 17 bases between them. CDR3 DNA sequence: TGCGCCAGCAGCAGGGGGTCGGACAGATCGAACACTGAAGCTTTCTTT. Its protein is CASSRGSDRSNTEAFF.

This clonotype was counted at least ten times. The rearrangement joins TRBV12-3 or TRBV12-4 to TRBJ1-1; no firm D call. The V end was cut by 6 bases, the J end by 0 bases, with 11 bases between. This CDR3 spans 14 amino acids. The CDR3 DNA reads TGTGCCAGCAGGAGGTTACTGCTGAACACTGAAGCTTTCTTT. This sequence encodes CASRRLLLNTEAFF.

This clonotype appeared many times. The chain links TRBV29-1 to TRBJ2-1; unclear D gene. In germline, CDR1 is SQVTM, CDR2 ANQGSEA. The CDR3 length is 9 residues. Between the trimmed V and J ends, which lost 5 bases and 14 bases, there was a span of 10 bases. CDR3 sequence: CSVREREFF. Written as DNA, the CDR3 is TGCAGCGTTAGGGAACGGGAGTTCTTC.

This clonotype has a count of ten or more. The rearrangement joins TRBV12-3 or TRBV12-4 to TRBJ1-2; D gene unclear. The V gene lost 6 bases and the J gene lost 2 bases, with 1 base spanning the gap. CDR3 length equals 10 residues. Written as DNA, the CDR3 is TGTGCCAGCAGGAACTATGGCTACACCTTC. It codes for CASRNYGYTF.

This clonotype was counted many times. The chain couples TRBV30 to TRBJ2-7; D might be TRBD1 (6 bases). Germline V gene data show CDR1 as GTSNPN and CDR2 as SVGIG (reference sequence). V was shortened by 2 bases and J by 6 bases, with 8 bases between the two germline ends. The CDR3 has 11 residues. For the CDR3, the DNA is TGTGCCTGGAGTCAGGGGAGCGAGCAGTACTTC. It codes for CAWSQGSEQYF.

Many counts were recorded for this clonotype. The rearrangement links TRBV11-3 to TRBJ1-2; D not certain. Trimming cost V 2 bases and J 6 bases, with 22 bases left between them. This CDR3 has 17 residues. CDR1 and CDR2 (germline): SGHNT, YENEEA. The CDR3 coding sequence is TGTGCCAGCAGCTTAAGCGTTTTACAGACCGAATTTAATGGCTACACCTTC. Translated: CASSLSVLQTEFNGYTF.

This clonotype was counted at least ten times. The chain combines TRBV7-2 with TRBJ2-3; 10 bases fit TRBD2. The trim removed 5 bases at V and 5 bases at J, leaving 13 bases unmatched. This CDR3 has 17 residues. Germline V CDR1 and CDR2: SGHTA, FQGNSA. Written as DNA, the CDR3 is TGTGCCAGCAGCCCCTCACTGCTAGCGGGGGCAAGAGATACGCAGTATTTT. Translating it yields CASSPSLLAGARDTQYF. The full variable domain, with the rest looked up from reference TRBV7-2 and TRBJ2-3, is GAGVSQSPSNKVTEKGKDVELRCDPISGHTALYWYRQSLGQGLEFLIYFQGNSAPDKSGLPSDRFSAERTGGSVSTLTIQRTQQEDSAVYLCASSPSLLAGARDTQYFGPGTRLTVL.

This clonotype was counted ten times or more. This sequence joins TRBV5-1 and TRBJ2-1; 12 bases are a match to TRBD1. Germline V gene lookup returns CDR1 SGHRS and CDR2 YFSETQ. J gave up 8 bases and V 4 bases, and 10 bases lay outside the gene matches. The CDR3 runs 16 residues. The DNA of the CDR3 is TGCGCCAGCAGCCAGACCGGGACAGGGGGCTTCGATGAGCAGTTCTTC. Protein sequence: CASSQTGTGGFDEQFF. Using reference TRBV5-1 and TRBJ2-1 for the parts outside the CDR3, the full variable domain is KAGVTQTPRYLIKTRGQQVTLSCSPISGHRSVSWYQQTPGQGLQFLFEYFSETQRNKGNFPGRFSGRQFSNSRSEMNVSTLELGDSALYLCASSQTGTGGFDEQFFGPGTRLTVL.